This TCR beta chain was sequenced during a study of CD8+ T cells in alopecia areata. It was from PBMCs that CD4+ and CD8+ T cells were sorted. RNA was extracted and reverse transcribed into cDNA as the sequencing template. Profiling relied on immunoSEQ multiplex PCR, and the TCRdb table lists in-frame clones only, not all of them. The sample has fewer than 150,000 clones, 45% to 65% seen once; the top ten hold less than 5.5%. Of note for this clone: Antigen specificity is unknown.

Broader study findings: An increase in clonality over normal scalp was evident in lesional scalp, especially alopecia totalis/universalis. Tissue-resident alphabeta T cells belonging to normal skin likewise get sequenced within scalp specimens.

J gave up 5 bases and V 3 bases, and 4 bases lay outside the gene matches. The CDR3 has 16 residues. Germline-derived CDR1 and CDR2 are PRHDT and FYEKMQ (reference sequence). This chain links TRBV13 with TRBJ2-1; 13 nucleotides agree with TRBD2. Sequenced material: CD4+ T cells sorted from blood, taken at week 0. This clonotype was sampled from a human donor with alopecia areata. CDR3 region: CASSFPGLAGNNEQFF. The CDR3 DNA reads as TGTGCCAGCAGCTTCCCGGGACTAGCGGGAAACAATGAGCAGTTCTTC.